Following are 31 T cell receptor beta chains from one sample sequenced in a study of blood T cell repertoires in COVID-19. TCRdb's table, derived via immunoSEQ multiplex PCR, lists solely in-frame clones and lacks some. The sample yields fewer than 200,000 clones, 70% to 90% seen once. The sequencing input was peripheral blood. The source is a man aged 40-49 years who had recovered from COVID-19.

The chain uses TRBV6-2 or TRBV6-3 and TRBJ1-5; D gene uncertain. The CDR3 is made up of 14 amino acids. Trimming took 2 bases from V and 1 from J, leaving 6 bases between them. Germline CDR1 is MNHEY and CDR2 is SVGEGT. CDR3 amino acids: CASSYGRSNQPQHF. The CDR3 DNA follows: TGTGCCAGCAGTTACGGCAGGAGCAATCAGCCCCAGCATTTT.

The rearrangement uses TRBV7-2 and TRBJ2-2, with 12 positions matching TRBD2. Germline assignment: CDR1 SGHTA and CDR2 FQGNSA. There are 17 residues in the CDR3. With V trimmed by 7 bases and J by 4 bases, 10 bases remained unmatched. For the CDR3, the DNA is TGTGCCAGCACCCCACCTAGCGGGAGGGCCGGCACCGGGGAGCTGTTTTTT. Encoded protein: CASTPPSGRAGTGELFF. Filled out from reference TRBV7-2 and TRBJ2-2, the complete variable domain reads GAGVSQSPSNKVTEKGKDVELRCDPISGHTALYWYRQSLGQGLEFLIYFQGNSAPDKSGLPSDRFSAERTGGSVSTLTIQRTQQEDSAVYLCASTPPSGRAGTGELFFGEGSRLTVL.

This clone was recorded a few times. The chain carries TRBV4-3 and TRBJ2-7; TRBD2 matches at 7 bases. The V and J ends lost 0 bases and 2 bases, in that order; junction bases with no gene match: 13. The germline CDR1 and CDR2 sequences are LGHNA and YSLEER. This CDR3 contains 18 residues. CDR3 nucleotides: TGCGCCAGCAGCCAAGATCCCGCTTATGGGGGGGTCACCTACGAGCAGTACTTC. Encoded protein: CASSQDPAYGGVTYEQYF.

The chain joins TRBV19 to TRBJ2-3; TRBD2 matches 14 bases. The length of the CDR3 is 14 residues. With V trimmed by 7 bases and J by 6 bases, 3 bases remained unmatched. The germline CDR1 and CDR2 sequences are LNHDA and SQIVND (reference sequence). The CDR3 nucleotides are TGTGCCAGTAAGGGGACTAGCGGGAGCGATACGCAGTATTTT. This translates into CASKGTSGSDTQYF.

This clone was picked up many times. Other DNA sequences in the sample encode the same CDR3. J is TRBJ2-6 and V is TRBV19; tentative D call: TRBD1 (6 bases). Germline assignment: CDR1 LNHDA and CDR2 SQIVND (reference sequence). V shed 3 bases and J shed 1 base, with 7 bases lying between them. The CDR3 consists of 15 residues. CDR3 residues: CASSITGSGANVLTF. In nucleotides, the CDR3 is TGTGCCAGTAGTATTACAGGGTCTGGGGCCAACGTCCTGACTTTC.

J is TRBJ2-1 and V is TRBV4-3; 8 bases are shared with TRBD1. J lost 0 bases, V lost 3 bases, and 4 bases had no gene match. The germline V gene encodes CDR1 LGHNA and CDR2 YSLEER. This CDR3 is built from 16 residues. The CDR3 nucleotides read TGCGCCAGCAGCCAGGGACAGGCAAGCTCCTACAATGAGCAGTTCTTC. Its protein product is CASSQGQASSYNEQFF.

This chain connects TRBV5-6 to TRBJ1-2; D might be TRBD1 (5 bases). This CDR3 has 15 residues. V shed 0 bases and J shed 0 bases, with 9 bases lying between them. Germline CDR1 reads SGHDT; CDR2 reads YYEEEE. As DNA, the CDR3 is TGTGCCAGCAGCTTGGCCGGGGGATCTAACTATGGCTACACCTTC. Translation: CASSLAGGSNYGYTF.

This chain uses TRBV5-4 with TRBJ1-4; tentatively, D is TRBD1 (6 bases). The CDR3 sequence is 12 residues long. CDR1 is SGHNT and CDR2 is YYREEE in the germline V gene (reference sequence). Trimming removed 5 bases from V and 12 bases from J, with 14 bases in between. This chain's CDR3 is CASSSQGTQLFF. The DNA of the CDR3 is TGTGCCAGCAGTTCCCAGGGGACCCAACTGTTTTTT.

The genes are TRBV6-5 and TRBJ2-5; TRBD2 matches 8 bases. This CDR3 has 13 amino acids. CDR1 and CDR2 (germline): MNHEY, SVGAGI. V trimming: 10 bases; J trimming: 3 bases; junction bases outside the gene matches: 7. The CDR3 DNA sequence: TGTGCCAATGCGGGGGGCCCGAAAGAGACCCAGTACTTC. This translates into CANAGGPKETQYF.

The CDR3 nucleotides read TGTGCCAGCAGTACTGGACTCAGCTACAATGAGCAGTTCTTC. It is translated as CASSTGLSYNEQFF. The chain recombines TRBV28 with TRBJ2-1, with D possibly matching TRBD2 (5 bases). The CDR3 extends over 14 amino acids. The germline CDR1 and CDR2 sequences are MDHEN and SYDVKM. V was shortened by 5 bases and J by 3 bases, with 11 bases between the two germline ends. The variable domain in full, completed from reference TRBV28 and TRBJ2-1, reads DVKVTQSSRYLVKRTGEKVFLECVQDMDHENMFWYRQDPGLGLRLIYFSYDVKMKEKGDIPEGYSVSREKKERFSLILESASTNQTSMYLCASSTGLSYNEQFFGPGTRLTVL.

Comments on this clone: Other DNA sequences in the same sample also yield this CDR3. CDR3 nucleotide sequence: TGCGCCAGCAGCCAAGATACCAGGGCCGACCAGCCCCAGCATTTT. This gives the protein CASSQDTRADQPQHF. The V and J genes are TRBV4-1 and TRBJ1-5; tentatively, D is TRBD1 (5 bases). Trimming shortened V by 0 bases and J by 7 bases, and 13 bases separated the two germline ends. Germline assignment: CDR1 MGHRA and CDR2 YSYEKL. This CDR3 contains 15 residues.

This clone came up once. The chain employs TRBV9 and TRBJ2-5; D possibly corresponds to TRBD2 (7 bases). Trimming cost V 0 bases and J 5 bases, with 14 bases left between them. CDR3 length: 15 amino acids. Germline loops: CDR1 SGDLS, CDR2 YYNGEE. CDR3 in amino acids: CASSVGGGGTETQYF. CDR3 nucleotide sequence: TGTGCCAGCAGCGTAGGAGGGGGAGGGACGGAGACCCAGTACTTC.

The J gene is TRBJ2-2, the V gene TRBV7-9, with D hard to call. Per the germline V gene, CDR1 is SEHNR and CDR2 is FQNEAQ (reference sequence). The CDR3 is made up of 14 amino acids. V lost 5 bases and J 3 bases, leaving 10 bases between the germline ends. The CDR3 DNA sequence: TGTGCCAGCAGCCCATGGCCTGACACCGGGGAGCTGTTTTTT. This codes for CASSPWPDTGELFF.

V gene TRBV7-6 combines with J gene TRBJ2-7; 12 nucleotides line up with TRBD2. The CDR3 contains 15 residues. With 2 bases clipped from V and 4 bases from J, the junction kept 3 bases outside the gene matches. Germline values: CDR1 SGHVS, CDR2 FNYEAQ. CDR3 residues: CASSLRTSGTYEQYF. The CDR3, as DNA: TGTGCCAGCAGCTTAAGGACTAGCGGGACGTACGAGCAGTACTTC.

V gene TRBV6-5 combines with J gene TRBJ2-5, with D maybe TRBD2 (5 bases). Trimming removed 6 bases at V and 5 bases at J, with 16 bases between. Germline CDR1 is MNHEY and CDR2 is SVGAGI. The CDR3 is made up of 14 amino acids. This CDR3 is CASRIHPSGETQYF. The DNA of the CDR3 is TGTGCCAGCAGGATACACCCTTCGGGGGAGACCCAGTACTTC.

This chain connects TRBV2 to TRBJ2-2; D possibly corresponds to TRBD1 (5 bases). CDR1 is SNHLY and CDR2 is FYNNEI in the germline V gene. This CDR3 has 14 residues. V lost 11 bases and J 3 bases, leaving 16 bases between the germline ends. CDR3 in amino acids: CAGSSLRDTGELFF. The CDR3 DNA follows: TGTGCCGGGTCATCCCTCAGGGACACCGGGGAGCTGTTTTTT.

The chain combines TRBV2 with TRBJ1-1; possibly TRBD1 for D (5 bases). The CDR3 totals 12 residues. Trimming pared 1 base from V and 10 bases from J, leaving 10 bases between. Per the germline V gene, CDR1 is SNHLY and CDR2 is FYNNEI. CDR3 residues: CASSEGGTRAFF. CDR3 coding DNA: TGTGCCAGCAGTGAAGGGGGGACTAGAGCTTTCTTT.

This clone appeared a single time. The chain carries TRBV6-6 and TRBJ1-5; D remains unclear. CDR3 size: 15 residues. Germline CDR1 reads MNHNY; CDR2 reads SVGAGI (reference sequence). Trimming left V 2 bases short and J 3 bases short, with 11 bases between. This chain's CDR3 is CASSYDVADNQPQHF. For the CDR3, the DNA is TGTGCCAGCAGTTACGACGTAGCCGACAATCAGCCCCAGCATTTT.

V gene TRBV2 combines with J gene TRBJ2-5; 8 nucleotides line up with TRBD1. The CDR3 consists of 14 residues. V trimming: 5 bases; J trimming: 2 bases; junction bases outside the gene matches: 4. Germline-derived CDR1 and CDR2 are SNHLY and FYNNEI. The CDR3 region is CASSKGTGQETQYF. The DNA for the CDR3 is TGTGCCAGCAGTAAAGGGACAGGTCAAGAGACCCAGTACTTC.

The chain combines TRBV30 with TRBJ2-3; 8 bases are a match to TRBD2. There are 15 residues in the CDR3. V trimming: 0 bases; J trimming: 6 bases; junction bases outside the gene matches: 8. The germline V gene has CDR1 GTSNPN and CDR2 SVGIG (reference sequence). This CDR3 is CAWSVEAGEVDTQYF. The CDR3 DNA follows: TGTGCCTGGAGTGTAGAAGCGGGAGAGGTCGATACGCAGTATTTT.

The chain uses TRBV28 and TRBJ2-5; perhaps TRBD2 as D (6 bases). Germline assignment: CDR1 MDHEN and CDR2 SYDVKM. Trimming removed 5 bases from V and 5 bases from J, with 15 bases in between. The CDR3 spans 14 residues. The CDR3 loop reads CASSPYAGRETQYF. CDR3 sequence (DNA): TGTGCCAGCAGTCCCTACGCGGGGCGGGAGACCCAGTACTTC.

The chain is built from TRBV18 and TRBJ1-2, with D uncertain. Germline CDR1 KGHSH, CDR2 LQKENI. Trimming shortened V by 2 bases and J by 2 bases, and 6 bases separated the two germline ends. The CDR3 has 13 residues. CDR3 DNA sequence: TGTGCCAGCTCACCATCCGAGAACTATGGCTACACCTTC. This translates into CASSPSENYGYTF.

The gene calls are TRBV11-2 and TRBJ2-5; possibly TRBD1 for D (6 bases). V dropped 2 bases and J dropped 3 bases, with 10 bases sitting between them. The CDR3 extends over 14 amino acids. CDR1 is SGHAT, CDR2 FQNNGV, per germline. This CDR3 reads CASSLYRAEETQYF. CDR3 in DNA: TGTGCCAGCAGCTTATACAGGGCGGAAGAGACCCAGTACTTC. The entire variable domain, with the rest obtained from reference TRBV11-2 and TRBJ2-5, is as follows: EAGVAQSPRYKIIEKRQSVAFWCNPISGHATLYWYQQILGQGPKLLIQFQNNGVVDDSQLPKDRFSAERLKGVDSTLKIQPAKLEDSAVYLCASSLYRAEETQYFGPGTRLLVL.

V gene TRBV7-2 combines with J gene TRBJ2-7; 7 bases match TRBD2. The CDR3 is 15 amino acids. The germline gives CDR1 SGHTA, CDR2 FQGNSA. V gave up 3 bases and J gave up 4 bases; unmatched junction bases: 9. The CDR3 loop reads CASSFRQAGPYEQYF. The CDR3 bases are TGTGCCAGCAGCTTCAGGCAAGCGGGACCATACGAGCAGTACTTC.

V gene TRBV7-8 combines with J gene TRBJ2-7; tentatively, D is TRBD2 (5 bases). There are 10 residues in the CDR3. Per germline, CDR1 SGHVS and CDR2 FQNEAQ. Trimming shortened V by 5 bases and J by 13 bases, and 12 bases separated the two germline ends. For the CDR3, the DNA is TGTGCCAGCAGCGCTCCGGGAAATTACTTC. As protein: CASSAPGNYF.

The V and J genes are TRBV6-5 and TRBJ1-1, with TRBD1 identical over 7 bases. The J segment lost 5 bases and the V segment lost 8 bases, leaving 8 bases of the junction unmatched. Germline values: CDR1 MNHEY, CDR2 SVGAGI. The CDR3 runs 13 residues. In DNA form, the CDR3 reads TGTGCCAGCGGGTTACAGGGGAGAACTGAAGCTTTCTTT. This codes for CASGLQGRTEAFF.

The chain couples TRBV7-9 to TRBJ2-5, with TRBD2 matching 7 bases. Per the germline V gene, CDR1 is SEHNR and CDR2 is FQNEAQ (reference sequence). The CDR3 has 15 amino acids. Unmatched junction bases numbered 10, after V lost 7 bases and J lost 2 bases. The CDR3 spells CASTQGSSGQETQYF. DNA of the CDR3: TGTGCCAGCACCCAAGGTTCTAGCGGACAAGAGACCCAGTACTTC.

The chain couples TRBV3-1 (or the pseudogene TRBV3-2) to TRBJ1-4; 9 bases agree with TRBD1. Losses at the gene ends were 2 bases for V and 8 bases for J; bases not matched to a gene: 3. The germline V gene has CDR1 LGHDT and CDR2 YNNKEL (reference sequence). The CDR3 has 14 residues. CDR3 in DNA: TGTGCCAGCAGCCAAACGACAGGGGGGGAAAAACTGTTTTTT. This encodes CASSQTTGGEKLFF.

This clone was detected only once. The chain is built from TRBV15 and TRBJ2-5; a possible D gene is TRBD2 (5 bases). The germline gives CDR1 LNHNV, CDR2 YYDKDF (reference sequence). Trimming pared 1 base from V and 1 base from J, leaving 13 bases between. The CDR3 length is 16 residues. CDR3 residues: CATSRALAAGQETQYF. For the CDR3, the DNA is TGTGCCACCAGCAGAGCTCTCGCGGCGGGCCAAGAGACCCAGTACTTC.

The chain carries TRBV9 and TRBJ2-7; D may be TRBD1 (5 bases). Germline V gene sequence: CDR1 SGDLS, CDR2 YYNGEE. V was trimmed by 3 bases and J by 2 bases, leaving 15 bases between them. The CDR3 length is 15 residues. CDR3 nucleotides: TGTGCCAGCAGCGGCAGGGCGACATATCCCTACGAGCAGTACTTC. It yields the protein CASSGRATYPYEQYF.

The chain joins TRBV5-4 to TRBJ1-5, with D tentatively TRBD1 (5 bases). Trimming removed 2 bases at V and 6 bases at J, with 15 bases between. Germline values: CDR1 SGHNT, CDR2 YYREEE (reference sequence). CDR3 size: 15 residues. This CDR3 reads CASSFGQGQGQPQHF. The CDR3 DNA follows: TGTGCCAGCAGCTTCGGGCAGGGTCAGGGTCAGCCCCAGCATTTT.